This T cell receptor (beta chain) originates from a study of PD-1 blockade in classical Hodgkin lymphoma. Details on this clone: Its antigen is as yet unknown.

General study points: Possible causes of repertoire differences, disease activity or prior therapy, remain undefined. Compared with healthy donors, newly diagnosed patients reportedly showed lower baseline TCR diversity.

The time point was: newly diagnosed, previously untreated cHL patient sample. Thawed PBMCs were the source of CD4+ T cells, purified by magnetic negative selection. PBMCs from patients with newly diagnosed, untreated classical Hodgkin lymphoma served as a comparison group for the relapsed/refractory trial patients. After removal of 4 bases from V and 3 bases from J, the junction contained 7 bases not matched to a gene. Looked up from germline, CDR1 is LNHDA and CDR2 is SQIVND (reference sequence). This CDR3 contains 17 residues. Profiled with immunoSEQ multiplex PCR; TCRdb holds only in-frame clones, not every one. The sample holds just under 20,000 clones, about 85% seen once.

Sequencing was performed on CD4+ T cells from blood. J is TRBJ2-6 and V is TRBV19, with 9 bases lining up with TRBD1. The sequence was collected from a human donor with classical Hodgkin lymphoma. Written as DNA, the CDR3 is TGTGCCAGTAGTACGTCCGGGACAGGGCTTGGGGCCAACGTCCTGACTTTC. Amino acid sequence: CASSTSGTGLGANVLTF.